Listed below are T cell receptor beta chains from one sample, sequenced in a study of identical twins. TCRdb re-derived calls from the 5' RACE reads in MiXCR, one entry per CDR3 protein. The sample gives about 150,000 distinct CDR3 sequences, approximately 4% of which show up once; around 8.1% is in the top ten. The sequenced sample consisted of memory T cells sorted from blood. The source is a young man in good health. The CDR3 runs from the conserved cysteine through the conserved F or W. D genes are given only for firm matches. Clone size is not always given. Where it is, it says once, few, many or a class for expanded clones.

>many|TRBV12-3/TRBV12-4|TRBJ2-2|.
CASSFGGAGTGELFF
>many|TRBV20-1|TRBJ2-1|.
CSARDHNAEQFF
>many|TRBV9|TRBJ2-5|.
CASSPQTTPETQYF
>many|TRBV2|TRBJ2-2|.
CASSASHTGELFF
>many|TRBV6-1|TRBJ1-5|.
CASTPSPGSNQPQHF
>many|TRBV6-5|TRBJ2-7|TRBD1
CASSYRDRTYEQYF
>many|TRBV6-2/TRBV6-3|TRBJ2-3|TRBD2
CASSKAGGTDTQYF
>.|TRBV30|TRBJ2-1|.
CACGAGLNGQFF
>few|TRBV2|TRBJ2-6|.
CASSKVGQFLSGANVLIF
>many|TRBV6-1|TRBJ1-1|.
CASSTGTPNTEAFF
>.|TRBV7-2|TRBJ2-3|.
CASSLAHTTDTQYF
>many|TRBV7-9|TRBJ1-5|.
CASSLAGPNQPQHF